The table lists the clone carrying this T cell receptor (beta chain) with many counts. Sequencing ends 3 residues short of the CDR3 end; the germline J gene provides the rest. This sample stems from a study of T cell clonality in common variable immunodeficiency. The CDR3 is 14 amino acids. V was pared by 7 bases and J by 1 base, with 3 bases of the junction left unmatched. Germline loops: CDR1 LGHNA, CDR2 YNFKEQ. TCRdb's table, derived via immunoSEQ multiplex PCR, lists solely in-frame clones and lacks some. The sample includes around 50,000 clones, none of them occurring once. V usage is TRBV4-2 and J usage is TRBJ2-3, with 9 bases identical to TRBD2. What was sequenced was peripheral blood mononuclear cells. The clonotype was recovered from a person between 18 and 69 years old in good health. CDR3: CASKAGGRTDTQYF. Incomplete CDR3 DNA: TGTGCCAGCAAGGCGGGAGGGCGCACAGATACG.